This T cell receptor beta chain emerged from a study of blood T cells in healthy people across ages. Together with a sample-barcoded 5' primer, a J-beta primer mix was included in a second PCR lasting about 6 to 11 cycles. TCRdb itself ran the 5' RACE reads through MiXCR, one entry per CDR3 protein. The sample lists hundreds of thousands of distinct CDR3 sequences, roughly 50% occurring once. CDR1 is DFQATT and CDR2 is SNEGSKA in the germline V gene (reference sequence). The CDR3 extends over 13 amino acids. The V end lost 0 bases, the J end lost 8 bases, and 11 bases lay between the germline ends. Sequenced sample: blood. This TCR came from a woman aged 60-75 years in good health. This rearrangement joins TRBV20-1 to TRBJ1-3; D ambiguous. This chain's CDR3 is CSARDPLRDTIYF. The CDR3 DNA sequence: TGCAGTGCTAGAGATCCTTTAAGGGACACCATATATTTT.